Presented here are 31 T cell receptor beta chains from one specimen sequenced in a study of cytomegalovirus exposure and HLA in healthy donors. The PCR ran on 60 Vbeta and 13 Jbeta primers. Sequencing used immunoSEQ multiplex PCR; TCRdb keeps in-frame clones, though not all of them. The profile shows 150,000 to 200,000 clones, roughly four fifths of them singletons. The sequencing sample was made of PBMCs. The receptors were gathered from a man younger than 35 in good health and CMV-seronegative.

The table lists this clone with a few counts. The chain combines TRBV6-1 with TRBJ1-2, with 7 nucleotides matching TRBD1. Trimming at V came to 5 bases and at J to 4 bases, leaving 7 bases not matched to a gene. Germline V lookup: CDR1 MNHNS, CDR2 SASEGT. The length of the CDR3 is 14 residues. This chain's CDR3 is CASSSGQKRYGYTF. DNA of the CDR3: TGTGCCAGCAGTTCGGGACAGAAGCGCTATGGCTACACCTTC.

The chain links TRBV7-2 to TRBJ2-1, with 8 bases that match TRBD2. The CDR3 runs 16 residues. Germline values: CDR1 SGHTA, CDR2 FQGNSA. J was trimmed by 6 bases and V by 3 bases; bases with no gene match: 10. CDR3 nucleotides: TGTGCCAGCAGCTTTGCGGCCACGCGGGGGGCCAATGAGCAGTTCTTC. Amino acid sequence: CASSFAATRGANEQFF. Full variable domain (missing parts from reference TRBV7-2 and TRBJ2-1): GAGVSQSPSNKVTEKGKDVELRCDPISGHTALYWYRQSLGQGLEFLIYFQGNSAPDKSGLPSDRFSAERTGGSVSTLTIQRTQQEDSAVYLCASSFAATRGANEQFFGPGTRLTVL.

The CDR3 spells CASSLGGARNSPLHF. In nucleotides, the CDR3 is TGCGCCAGCAGCTTAGGGGGGGCGAGGAATTCACCCCTCCACTTT. The rearrangement joins TRBV5-1 to TRBJ1-6, with TRBD1 as a possible D gene (6 bases). Trimming pared 2 bases from V and 7 bases from J, leaving 13 bases between. Germline V CDR1 and CDR2: SGHRS, YFSETQ. The CDR3 spans 15 residues.

The chain joins TRBV28 to TRBJ1-2; 7 bases fit TRBD1. The CDR3 has 14 amino acids. The V gene end was trimmed by 7 bases and the J gene end by 4 bases; junction bases not matched to a gene: 9. Germline CDR1 reads MDHEN; CDR2 reads SYDVKM. The CDR3 protein is CASTTGQRGYGYTF. CDR3 DNA sequence: TGTGCCAGCACCACGGGACAGCGTGGCTATGGCTACACCTTC.

The chain has TRBV7-9 and TRBJ2-5; 9 bases map to TRBD1. This CDR3 region has 14 residues. Looked up from germline, CDR1 is SEHNR and CDR2 is FQNEAQ (reference sequence). V shed 5 bases and J 3 bases; nucleotides not matched to a gene: 4. CDR3 coding DNA: TGTGCCAGCAGCCCCGGGACAGGGAAAGAGACCCAGTACTTC. Translating gives CASSPGTGKETQYF.

The chain combines TRBV5-4 with TRBJ2-7, with D perhaps matching TRBD2 (5 bases). The germline V gene encodes CDR1 SGHNT and CDR2 YYREEE (reference sequence). The CDR3 covers 14 residues. The V and J ends lost 1 base and 2 bases respectively, with 10 bases between them. The CDR3 DNA follows: TGTGCCAGCAGCTTGTATGGAGGAGCCTACGAGCAGTACTTC. Its protein is CASSLYGGAYEQYF.

The chain couples TRBV7-9 to TRBJ2-7; a possible D gene is TRBD1 (5 bases). The CDR3 totals 14 residues. CDR1 and CDR2 (germline): SEHNR, FQNEAQ (reference sequence). With 3 bases removed from V and 0 bases from J, the gap between germline ends came to 9 bases. Here the CDR3 DNA reads TGTGCCAGCAGCTTGCAGGGTAGCTCCTACGAGCAGTACTTC. Its translation is CASSLQGSSYEQYF.

This CDR3 is CASSRTGSDQPQHF. As DNA, the CDR3 is TGTGCCAGCAGCCGTACAGGGTCCGATCAGCCCCAGCATTTT. V is TRBV28 and J is TRBJ1-5; weak D call: TRBD1 (6 bases). The V end was cut by 6 bases, the J end by 5 bases, with 14 bases between. This CDR3 comprises 14 residues. Germline CDR1 MDHEN, CDR2 SYDVKM.

This rearrangement joins TRBV19 to TRBJ1-2, with TRBD1 identical over 7 bases. This CDR3 region has 12 residues. CDR1 and CDR2 (germline): LNHDA, SQIVND (reference sequence). V lost 10 bases to trimming and J lost 3 bases; unmatched junction nucleotides: 5. The CDR3 reads CATDREDYGYTF. CDR3 in DNA: TGTGCCACTGACAGGGAAGACTATGGCTACACCTTC.

This clone was detected a few times. The J gene is TRBJ1-5, the V gene TRBV6-6; no definite D call. CDR3 length: 13 residues. Trimming took 6 bases from V and 4 from J, leaving 10 bases between them. Germline V lookup: CDR1 MNHNY, CDR2 SVGAGI (reference sequence). CDR3 DNA sequence: TGTGCCAGCAGCTCCCGGTCAAATCAGCCCCAGCATTTT. Encoded protein: CASSSRSNQPQHF.

Turning to this clone: Other DNA sequences in this sample translate to the same CDR3. The rearrangement uses TRBV9 and TRBJ1-5, with TRBD1 matching over 10 bases. The germline CDR1 and CDR2 sequences are SGDLS and YYNGEE. After removal of 3 bases from V and 4 bases from J, the junction contained 1 base not matched to a gene. The CDR3 is 14 amino acids. CDR3 residues: CASSGQGANQPQHF. DNA for the CDR3: TGTGCCAGCAGCGGACAGGGGGCTAATCAGCCCCAGCATTTT.

This rearrangement joins TRBV27 to TRBJ2-7; D may be TRBD2 (6 bases). CDR1 is MNHEY, CDR2 SMNVEV, per germline (reference sequence). The V end lost 3 bases, the J end lost 7 bases, and 13 bases lay between the germline ends. The CDR3 consists of 13 residues. CDR3 DNA sequence: TGTGCCAGCAGTTTTGCAAGTGGGAGGGAGCAGTACTTC. This translates into CASSFASGREQYF.

This clone came up a few times. The J gene is TRBJ1-1, the V gene TRBV29-1, with 7 bases identical to TRBD1. Germline values: CDR1 SQVTM, CDR2 ANQGSEA. CDR3 length: 13 amino acids. Unmatched junction bases numbered 4, after V lost 1 base and J lost 5 bases. The DNA for the CDR3 is TGCAGCGTTGAAGGGACAGGCGAAACTGAAGCTTTCTTT. Amino acids: CSVEGTGETEAFF.

This chain joins TRBV19 and TRBJ2-1; 9 nucleotides line up with TRBD1. The CDR3 runs 15 residues. Germline loops: CDR1 LNHDA, CDR2 SQIVND (reference sequence). After removal of 9 bases from V and 10 bases from J, the junction contained 16 bases not matched to a gene. CDR3 in DNA: TGTGCCAGCCTGAATACAGGGGGCGTTAGGAGCGAGCAGTTCTTC. It is translated as CASLNTGGVRSEQFF. The variable domain in full, with the rest retrieved from reference TRBV19 and TRBJ2-1, is DGGITQSPKYLFRKEGQNVTLSCEQNLNHDAMYWYRQDPGQGLRLIYYSQIVNDFQKGDIAEGYSVSREKKESFPLTVTSAQKNPTAFYLCASLNTGGVRSEQFFGPGTRLTVL.

This clone showed up just a few times. The chain uses TRBV9 and TRBJ1-4; 12 bases are shared with TRBD1. The V gene's germline CDR1 is SGDLS and CDR2 YYNGEE. The trim removed 3 bases at V and 4 bases at J, leaving 4 bases unmatched. The CDR3 length is 16 residues. The CDR3 DNA reads as TGTGCCAGCAGCGAGGGGACAGGGGGCTATAATGAAAAACTGTTTTTT. Its protein is CASSEGTGGYNEKLFF.

Only a few counts were recorded for this clone. V usage is TRBV18 and J usage is TRBJ2-7, with 10 bases aligning to TRBD2. J was trimmed by 1 base and V by 3 bases; bases with no gene match: 6. There are 16 residues in the CDR3. Per germline, CDR1 KGHSH and CDR2 LQKENI. The CDR3 spells CASSPSGLAASYEQYF. CDR3 sequence (DNA): TGTGCCAGCTCACCCTCAGGACTAGCGGCGTCCTACGAGCAGTACTTC.

The chain links TRBV7-2 to TRBJ1-5, with TRBD1 matching over 7 bases. The germline gives CDR1 SGHTA, CDR2 FQGNSA. CDR3 length equals 16 residues. V gave up 3 bases and J gave up 3 bases; unmatched junction bases: 8. The CDR3 loop is CASSFQGDRANQPQHF. The CDR3 DNA sequence: TGTGCCAGCAGCTTCCAAGGTGACAGGGCCAATCAGCCCCAGCATTTT. The full variable domain, with the rest looked up from reference TRBV7-2 and TRBJ1-5, is GAGVSQSPSNKVTEKGKDVELRCDPISGHTALYWYRQSLGQGLEFLIYFQGNSAPDKSGLPSDRFSAERTGGSVSTLTIQRTQQEDSAVYLCASSFQGDRANQPQHFGDGTRLSIL.

This clone was found a few times. This rearrangement joins TRBV4-1 to TRBJ1-1, with D perhaps matching TRBD1 (6 bases). The CDR3 is made up of 15 amino acids. Trimming removed 2 bases at V and 0 bases at J, with 10 bases between. CDR1 and CDR2 (germline): MGHRA, YSYEKL. The CDR3 DNA follows: TGCGCCAGCAGCCAAACAGGGTCCATGAACACTGAAGCTTTCTTT. Protein sequence: CASSQTGSMNTEAFF.

This clone showed up just a few times. V gene TRBV7-8 combines with J gene TRBJ2-7; 10 nucleotides agree with TRBD1. V shed 6 bases, J shed 5 bases, and the junction held 7 bases outside the gene matches. The CDR3 loop spans 14 amino acids. The germline V gene has CDR1 SGHVS and CDR2 FQNEAQ. The CDR3 nucleotides read TGTGCCAGCAGAAGTACCGGGACAGGGGACGAGCAGTACTTC. Translating gives CASRSTGTGDEQYF.

The chain is built from TRBV4-1 and TRBJ2-1; the match to TRBD2 covers 8 bases. This CDR3 contains 17 residues. V shed 0 bases and J 5 bases; nucleotides not matched to a gene: 9. Germline V gives CDR1 MGHRA, CDR2 YSYEKL. The CDR3 sequence is CASSQESAGESDNEQFF. DNA of the CDR3: TGCGCCAGCAGCCAAGAATCAGCGGGAGAGTCGGACAATGAGCAGTTCTTC.

The chain recombines TRBV18 with TRBJ1-2; D perhaps matches TRBD1 (6 bases). Germline V CDR1 and CDR2: KGHSH, LQKENI. V lost 2 bases and J 8 bases, leaving 12 bases between the germline ends. The CDR3 has 13 residues. The CDR3 coding sequence is TGTGCCAGCTCACCAGGACAGTACGGGGGCTACACCTTC. As protein: CASSPGQYGGYTF.

The V gene is TRBV19, the J gene TRBJ1-3, with D possibly being TRBD1 (6 bases). Germline V CDR1 and CDR2: LNHDA, SQIVND (reference sequence). With 5 bases removed from V and 0 bases from J, the gap between germline ends came to 29 bases. The CDR3 is 21 residues long. CDR3: CASSPGEQKWTWKGSGNTIYF. The CDR3 DNA reads TGTGCCAGTAGTCCAGGGGAGCAAAAGTGGACGTGGAAGGGCTCTGGAAACACCATATATTTT.

The chain combines TRBV10-2 with TRBJ2-7; maybe TRBD1 (6 bases). This CDR3 region has 13 residues. The germline V and J ends were trimmed by 7 bases and 6 bases, with 16 bases remaining between them. From germline, CDR1 is WSHSY and CDR2 SAAADI. This CDR3 reads CASNGQTLAEQYF. CDR3 DNA: TGCGCCAGCAACGGACAGACCCTAGCCGAGCAGTACTTC.

V is TRBV6-1 and J is TRBJ2-7; TRBD2 agrees at 8 bases. The V gene's germline CDR1 is MNHNS and CDR2 SASEGT. The length of the CDR3 is 16 residues. V dropped 1 base and J dropped 0; count of bases not matched to a gene: 5. CDR3 sequence reads: CASSEVTAGASYEQYF. CDR3 in DNA: TGTGCCAGCAGTGAAGTGACAGCGGGAGCCTCCTACGAGCAGTACTTC.

The rearrangement joins TRBV18 to TRBJ2-7, with a weak D call TRBD1 (7 bases). Looked up from germline, CDR1 is KGHSH and CDR2 is LQKENI. This CDR3 spans 13 amino acids. Trimming took 3 bases from V and 6 from J, leaving 12 bases between them. The CDR3 sequence is CASSPGQGGEQYF. The CDR3 DNA sequence: TGTGCCAGCTCACCGGGCCAGGGGGGCGAGCAGTACTTC.

V usage is TRBV7-6 and J usage is TRBJ2-2; 7 nucleotides agree with TRBD1. The junction had 12 bases not matched to a gene; V was cut back by 3 bases and J by 2 bases. Per the germline V gene, CDR1 is SGHVS and CDR2 is FNYEAQ. The CDR3 loop spans 18 amino acids. The CDR3 DNA is TGTGCCAGCAGCTTTGAGCCTGACAGGGCCTTCAACACCGGGGAGCTGTTTTTT. Translated, it gives CASSFEPDRAFNTGELFF.

This CDR3 reads CASDQPGQGLYGYTF. The CDR3 DNA sequence: TGTGCCAGCGATCAGCCGGGACAGGGCCTCTATGGCTACACCTTC. The gene calls are TRBV28 and TRBJ1-2; the match to TRBD1 covers 9 bases. The germline V gene has CDR1 MDHEN and CDR2 SYDVKM. The junction had 11 bases not matched to a gene; V was cut back by 8 bases and J by 4 bases. The CDR3 has 15 amino acids.

The chain uses TRBV9 and TRBJ2-3; 10 nucleotides match TRBD2. CDR1 and CDR2 (germline): SGDLS, YYNGEE. This CDR3 comprises 20 residues. Trimming at V came to 0 bases and at J to 4 bases, leaving 17 bases not matched to a gene. The CDR3, as DNA: TGTGCCAGCAGCGTAGAGGCGGGGGGGGCTAGCGGGGGTCTGTCAGATACGCAGTATTTT. It translates to CASSVEAGGASGGLSDTQYF.

A single count supports this clone. This chain uses TRBV14 with TRBJ2-7; D is uncertain. V lost 2 bases, J lost 3 bases, and 2 bases lay in between. The CDR3 totals 11 residues. The germline CDR1 and CDR2 sequences are SGHDN and FVKESK. As DNA, the CDR3 is TGTGCCAGCAGCCAATACTACGAGCAGTACTTC. Amino acids: CASSQYYEQYF.

Turning to this clone: Its ends do not fully match the called genes, so a read error is possible. V gene TRBV7-9 combines with J gene TRBJ2-5, with D uncertain. This CDR3 contains 16 residues. In germline, CDR1 is SEHNR, CDR2 FQNEAQ (reference sequence). CDR3 in amino acids: CSSSPEFASYQETQYF. The CDR3 coding sequence is TGTTCCAGCAGCCCCGAGTTCGCCTCGTACCAAGAGACCCAGTACTTC.

The chain employs TRBV7-6 and TRBJ1-1; 12 bases match TRBD1. The junction had 13 bases not matched to a gene; V was cut back by 5 bases and J by 3 bases. The CDR3 sequence is 18 residues long. The germline CDR1 and CDR2 sequences are SGHVS and FNYEAQ. The CDR3 region has the DNA TGTGCCAGCAGCGCAGGGGGGACAGGGGGCCTCGATTACACTGAAGCTTTCTTT. This encodes CASSAGGTGGLDYTEAFF.